The rows below give T cell receptor beta chains drawn from one sample of a study of T-cell reconstitution after alpha-beta-depleted transplantation in children. Via MiXCR, TCRdb re-called the PCR reads, giving one row per CDR3 protein. The table records some 290,000 distinct CDR3 sequences, approximately 9.6% of them present only once. This specimen consisted of PBMCs from the stem cell graft donor, obtained from the stem cell graft. These receptors were collected from a human donor who donated a stem cell graft to a child with SCID. The CDR3 runs from the conserved cysteine through the conserved F or W. The order of the fields is CDR3 DNA, CDR3 protein, clone size, D gene, J gene, V gene. The D gene is left open where the match is weak. A row's size may be missing; if present it is once, few, many or a size class.

cdr3_nt: TGTGCTAGTGGTTTAGCACTCCGTTGGGACAGTCCTTACGAGCAGTACTTC; cdr3_aa: CASGLALRWDSPYEQYF; clone_size: .; d_call: TRBD1; j_call: TRBJ2-7; v_call: TRBV12-5
cdr3_nt: TGTGCCAGCAGTACACAGGGGGTAACCGGGGAGCTGTTTTTT; cdr3_aa: CASSTQGVTGELFF; clone_size: many; d_call: TRBD1; j_call: TRBJ2-2; v_call: TRBV12-3/TRBV12-4
cdr3_nt: TGTGCCAGCAGCTTAGATGCGGGGATACAAGAGACCCAGTACTTC; cdr3_aa: CASSLDAGIQETQYF; clone_size: few; d_call: .; j_call: TRBJ2-5; v_call: TRBV7-9
cdr3_nt: TGCGCCAGCAGCTTGTTGGACAGCTACTCTGGAAACACCATATATTTT; cdr3_aa: CASSLLDSYSGNTIYF; clone_size: few; d_call: .; j_call: TRBJ1-3; v_call: TRBV5-1
cdr3_nt: TGTGCCACCAGCAAGTCACTCCTAGCGGGGACTTACAATGAGCAGTTCTTC; cdr3_aa: CATSKSLLAGTYNEQFF; clone_size: many; d_call: TRBD2; j_call: TRBJ2-1; v_call: TRBV15
cdr3_nt: TGTGCCAGCAGCTTATCTGGACTAGCGGGGGAGGGGAATGAGCAGTTCTTC; cdr3_aa: CASSLSGLAGEGNEQFF; clone_size: few; d_call: TRBD2; j_call: TRBJ2-1; v_call: TRBV7-8
cdr3_nt: TGCAGTGCTAGATCCTTTCCGGGACTCGGAGAGACCCAGTACTTC; cdr3_aa: CSARSFPGLGETQYF; clone_size: .; d_call: .; j_call: TRBJ2-5; v_call: TRBV20-1
cdr3_nt: TGTGCCAGCAGCTTGGTCGAGTCATTTGAAAAACTGTTTTTT; cdr3_aa: CASSLVESFEKLFF; clone_size: .; d_call: .; j_call: TRBJ1-4; v_call: TRBV7-9
cdr3_nt: TGCAGTGCTCGTCACCCTGGGGGGGCAGATACGCAGTATTTT; cdr3_aa: CSARHPGGADTQYF; clone_size: many; d_call: TRBD2; j_call: TRBJ2-3; v_call: TRBV20-1
cdr3_nt: TGCGCCAGCAGAGCTGGACAGACGCTTCGGTCTGAAGCTTTCTTT; cdr3_aa: CASRAGQTLRSEAFF; clone_size: .; d_call: .; j_call: TRBJ1-1; v_call: TRBV5-1
cdr3_nt: TGCAGTGCTTCGACAGCTACAGAGACCCAGTACTTC; cdr3_aa: CSASTATETQYF; clone_size: .; d_call: .; j_call: TRBJ2-5; v_call: TRBV20-1
cdr3_nt: TGTGCCAGCAGCTTAGTAAGGGGTTACGAGCAGTACTTC; cdr3_aa: CASSLVRGYEQYF; clone_size: .; d_call: .; j_call: TRBJ2-7; v_call: TRBV11-2
cdr3_nt: TGTGCCAGCAGTTTTCAGGGACAGGTCTCTGGGGCCAACGTCCTGACTTTC; cdr3_aa: CASSFQGQVSGANVLTF; clone_size: few; d_call: TRBD1; j_call: TRBJ2-6; v_call: TRBV12-3/TRBV12-4
cdr3_nt: TGTGCCAGCAGCCAGGAGGAGGGGGTGGGCTATGGCTACACCTTC; cdr3_aa: CASSQEEGVGYGYTF; clone_size: few; d_call: .; j_call: TRBJ1-2; v_call: TRBV7-9
cdr3_nt: TGTGCCAGCAGCCCCCCAAGCGGGGGGACTGAAGCTTTCTTT; cdr3_aa: CASSPPSGGTEAFF; clone_size: few; d_call: .; j_call: TRBJ1-1; v_call: TRBV3-1
cdr3_nt: TGTGCCAGCAGCCAAGCCGGGGGGGCTAGCACAGATACGCAGTATTTT; cdr3_aa: CASSQAGGASTDTQYF; clone_size: few; d_call: TRBD2; j_call: TRBJ2-3; v_call: TRBV4-2
cdr3_nt: TGCGCCAGCAGCTTGCCTGGGACAGGCTCTAGCACAGATACGCAGTATTTT; cdr3_aa: CASSLPGTGSSTDTQYF; clone_size: .; d_call: TRBD1; j_call: TRBJ2-3; v_call: TRBV5-1
cdr3_nt: TGTGCCATCAGTGGGTCACCGGGCACCGGGGAGCTGTTTTTT; cdr3_aa: CAISGSPGTGELFF; clone_size: few; d_call: .; j_call: TRBJ2-2; v_call: TRBV10-3
cdr3_nt: TGCAGTGCTCCGAAGACAGAGGCGGGCTACACCTTC; cdr3_aa: CSAPKTEAGYTF; clone_size: few; d_call: .; j_call: TRBJ1-2; v_call: TRBV20-1
cdr3_nt: TGTGCCAGCATCCTGAATATAGCGGGGGGGAGGACCGGGGAGCTGTTTTTT; cdr3_aa: CASILNIAGGRTGELFF; clone_size: .; d_call: TRBD2; j_call: TRBJ2-2; v_call: TRBV27
cdr3_nt: TGCAGTGCTAGTAAGCGGGGGGGGACCAATGAGCAGTTCTTC; cdr3_aa: CSASKRGGTNEQFF; clone_size: few; d_call: TRBD2; j_call: TRBJ2-1; v_call: TRBV20-1
cdr3_nt: TGCGCCAGCAGCTTGGCCTTGCCAGGTCCGTCCTACAATGAGCAGTTCTTC; cdr3_aa: CASSLALPGPSYNEQFF; clone_size: many; d_call: .; j_call: TRBJ2-1; v_call: TRBV5-1
cdr3_nt: TGTGCCAGCAGCGTTTCAGGGAATAGCAATCAGCCCCAGCATTTT; cdr3_aa: CASSVSGNSNQPQHF; clone_size: few; d_call: .; j_call: TRBJ1-5; v_call: TRBV9
cdr3_nt: TGTGCCAGCGAAGGGGGGGGCACAGATACGCAGTATTTT; cdr3_aa: CASEGGGTDTQYF; clone_size: .; d_call: .; j_call: TRBJ2-3; v_call: TRBV7-9
cdr3_nt: TGCAGTGCAACCCCCGTTAGCGGGGGGACCACAGATACGCAGTATTTT; cdr3_aa: CSATPVSGGTTDTQYF; clone_size: .; d_call: TRBD2; j_call: TRBJ2-3; v_call: TRBV20-1
cdr3_nt: TGCAGTGCTAGTAGACTAGCGGGGGGGCTCGAGCAGTACTTC; cdr3_aa: CSASRLAGGLEQYF; clone_size: many; d_call: TRBD2; j_call: TRBJ2-7; v_call: TRBV20-1
cdr3_nt: TGCAGCGTTATTCCCGGGGGCAACACCATATATTTT; cdr3_aa: CSVIPGGNTIYF; clone_size: few; d_call: .; j_call: TRBJ1-3; v_call: TRBV29-1
cdr3_nt: TGCGCCAGCAGCTTTGGCCTAGCGGGTTCCAATGAGCAGTTCTTC; cdr3_aa: CASSFGLAGSNEQFF; clone_size: .; d_call: TRBD2; j_call: TRBJ2-1; v_call: TRBV5-1
cdr3_nt: TGTGCCAGCAGCCGGGACTCCTTAGGGAATGAGCAGTTCTTC; cdr3_aa: CASSRDSLGNEQFF; clone_size: .; d_call: .; j_call: TRBJ2-1; v_call: TRBV2
cdr3_nt: TGCAGTGCTAACGGGGCCGTTTACAATGAGCAGTTCTTC; cdr3_aa: CSANGAVYNEQFF; clone_size: few; d_call: .; j_call: TRBJ2-1; v_call: TRBV20-1
cdr3_nt: TGTGCCAGCAGCATACGAACAAACAATCAGCCCCAGCATTTT; cdr3_aa: CASSIRTNNQPQHF; clone_size: .; d_call: .; j_call: TRBJ1-5; v_call: TRBV21-1
cdr3_nt: TGTGCCAGCGGAGACGGACCGCGAGGGCACAATGAGCAGTTCTTC; cdr3_aa: CASGDGPRGHNEQFF; clone_size: .; d_call: .; j_call: TRBJ2-1; v_call: TRBV6-1
cdr3_nt: TGTGCCAGCAGTTTCACAGGGCAGCACTATGGCTACACCTTC; cdr3_aa: CASSFTGQHYGYTF; clone_size: few; d_call: .; j_call: TRBJ1-2; v_call: TRBV12-3/TRBV12-4
cdr3_nt: TGCGCCAGCAGCTTCCAACAGGGGACCCCGAACACTGAAGCTTTCTTT; cdr3_aa: CASSFQQGTPNTEAFF; clone_size: few; d_call: TRBD1; j_call: TRBJ1-1; v_call: TRBV5-1
cdr3_nt: TGTGCCAGCAATATTCAGGCCAGGACAAAAGCTTTCTTT; cdr3_aa: CASNIQARTKAFF; clone_size: .; d_call: .; j_call: TRBJ1-1; v_call: TRBV12-3/TRBV12-4
cdr3_nt: TGCGCCAGCAGCTTGGTCGGGCAGGGAGCTAACTATGGCTACACCTTC; cdr3_aa: CASSLVGQGANYGYTF; clone_size: .; d_call: .; j_call: TRBJ1-2; v_call: TRBV5-1
cdr3_nt: TGTGCCATCAGTTTGAAGGGGGAGACCCAGTACTTC; cdr3_aa: CAISLKGETQYF; clone_size: many; d_call: .; j_call: TRBJ2-5; v_call: TRBV10-3
cdr3_nt: TGTGCCATCAGTGAGGGTAGCGGGGGCACAGATACGCAGTATTTT; cdr3_aa: CAISEGSGGTDTQYF; clone_size: .; d_call: TRBD2; j_call: TRBJ2-3; v_call: TRBV10-3
cdr3_nt: TGTGCCAGCAGTTCCAAGACAGGACGCCTGGAGCAGTACTTC; cdr3_aa: CASSSKTGRLEQYF; clone_size: few; d_call: .; j_call: TRBJ2-7; v_call: TRBV6-5
cdr3_nt: TGCAGTGCTAGTATATCGGGGGGGGTCTCCTATAATTCACCCCTCCACTTT; cdr3_aa: CSASISGGVSYNSPLHF; clone_size: few; d_call: .; j_call: TRBJ1-6; v_call: TRBV20-1